This T cell receptor (beta chain) is drawn from a study of blood T cell repertoires in COVID-19. At the level of the study: Samples came from the United States, Italy and Spain, spanning acute and convalescent COVID-19. Sources were T cells, B-cell-depleted T cells, or PBMCs; the material itself was cDNA or gDNA.

Source study methods: Nucleated cell number was recorded as an estimate derived from reference gene primer amplification. TCRdb's table, derived via immunoSEQ multiplex PCR, lists solely in-frame clones and lacks some. V, J and clone size are those of that table, while D and trimming were read from the DNA. The data show roughly 200,000 clones, approximately 78% seen once. This clone was detected a few times. The germline gives CDR1 MNHEY, CDR2 SVGEGT. Trimming took 5 bases from V and 4 from J; bases not matched to a gene: 6. The CDR3 spans 14 residues. Sequenced sample: peripheral blood. The chain uses TRBV6-2 or TRBV6-3 and TRBJ2-3; TRBD1 agrees at 7 bases. This clonotype originated in an elderly woman with active or convalescent COVID-19. DNA of the CDR3: TGTGCCAGCAGTCGAGGAACAGGGGCAGATACGCAGTATTTT. This sequence encodes CASSRGTGADTQYF.